This T cell receptor beta chain was obtained from a study of OX40 agonist ivuxolimab in advanced cancers. Using immunoSEQ multiplex PCR, the repertoire was profiled, and TCRdb retains in-frame clones only, with some absent. The sample lists about 20,000 clones, 83% occurring once. The CDR3 runs 13 residues. Germline V lookup: CDR1 MDHEN, CDR2 SYDVKM. Trimming pared 3 bases from V and 1 base from J, leaving 6 bases between. Sequenced material: CD4+ or CD8+ T cells sorted from blood, taken in a trial of the OX40 agonist ivuxolimab. The chain employs TRBV28 and TRBJ1-1; no firm D call. The receptor's source is an adult with an advanced solid tumor such as melanoma, head and neck, liver or kidney cancer. Written as DNA, the CDR3 is TGTGCCAGCAGTTTGTGGGGGAACACTGAAGCTTTCTTT. Residues: CASSLWGNTEAFF.